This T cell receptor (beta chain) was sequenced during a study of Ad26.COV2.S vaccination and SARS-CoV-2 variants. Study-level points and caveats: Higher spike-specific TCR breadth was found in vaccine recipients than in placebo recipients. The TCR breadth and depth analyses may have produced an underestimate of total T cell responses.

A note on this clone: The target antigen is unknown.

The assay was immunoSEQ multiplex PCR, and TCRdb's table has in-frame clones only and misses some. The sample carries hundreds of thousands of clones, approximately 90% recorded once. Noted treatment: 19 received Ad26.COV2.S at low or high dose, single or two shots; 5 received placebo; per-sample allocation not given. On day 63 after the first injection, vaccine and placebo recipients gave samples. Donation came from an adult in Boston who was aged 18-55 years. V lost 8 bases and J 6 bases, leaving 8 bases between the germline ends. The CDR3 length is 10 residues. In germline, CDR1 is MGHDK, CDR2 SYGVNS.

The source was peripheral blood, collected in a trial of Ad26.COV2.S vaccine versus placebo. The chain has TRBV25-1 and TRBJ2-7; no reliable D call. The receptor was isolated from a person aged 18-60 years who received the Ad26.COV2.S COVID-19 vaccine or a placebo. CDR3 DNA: TGTGCCAGCCACGGGTGCGAGCAGTACTTC. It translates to CASHGCEQYF.